The 27 T cell receptor beta chains below all came from one sample that was sequenced in a study of shared clonotypes between healthy human individuals. The method was immunoSEQ multiplex PCR; TCRdb's version includes in-frame clones alone and lacks a portion of them. The data hold 2 million or so clones, with 90% to 95% observed a single time. Sequencing used naive CD4+ T cells sorted from blood. This sample's subset: CD45RA+ positively selected. The source of these receptors is a man in his late teens or twenties in good health.

This clone was seen once. At one of its ends the junction is not consistent with the germline gene, which may arise from a read error. This chain links TRBV7-7 with TRBJ2-3; 10 nucleotides align to TRBD2. The germline V gene encodes CDR1 SSHAT and CDR2 FNYEAQ (reference sequence). The CDR3 loop spans 15 amino acids. The CDR3 DNA reads TGTGCTAGCAGCATAGGACTAGCGGGCACAGATACGCAGTATTTT. It yields the protein CASSIGLAGTDTQYF.

The V and J genes are TRBV27 and TRBJ2-5; 10 nucleotides align to TRBD1. The CDR3 extends over 17 amino acids. The germline CDR1 and CDR2 sequences are MNHEY and SMNVEV (reference sequence). After removal of 5 bases from V and 5 bases from J, the junction contained 14 bases not matched to a gene. CDR3 nucleotide sequence: TGTGCCAGCAGTCCGAACTTTATGACAGGGGGCTGGGAGACCCAGTACTTC. This encodes CASSPNFMTGGWETQYF.

This clone was seen many times. CDR3 DNA: TGCGCCAGCACCCCAGGTGGGGGGAGATCTGGCACAGATACGCAGTATTTT. It specifies CASTPGGGRSGTDTQYF. The rearrangement links TRBV4-1 to TRBJ2-3; a possible D gene is TRBD2 (6 bases). Germline V gene sequence: CDR1 MGHRA, CDR2 YSYEKL. CDR3 length: 17 residues. The germline V and J ends were trimmed by 7 bases and 1 base, with 21 bases remaining between them.

V and J are TRBV11-2 and TRBJ2-2; D is possibly TRBD1 (5 bases). This CDR3 is 15 amino acids long. Germline V gives CDR1 SGHAT, CDR2 FQNNGV. V was clipped by 6 bases and J by 0 bases, with 11 bases between them. CDR3 sequence: CASSPQGTNTGELFF. CDR3 in DNA: TGTGCCAGCAGTCCGCAGGGAACGAACACCGGGGAGCTGTTTTTT.

Comments on this clone: Other DNA sequences in this sample translate to the same CDR3. The gene calls are TRBV5-4 and TRBJ2-2, with 8 positions matching TRBD2. The CDR3 consists of 15 residues. V gave up 2 bases and J gave up 2 bases; unmatched junction bases: 2. CDR1 is SGHNT and CDR2 is YYREEE in the germline V gene (reference sequence). For the CDR3, the DNA is TGTGCCAGCAGCTTTGGACTAGCTAACACCGGGGAGCTGTTTTTT. It specifies CASSFGLANTGELFF. The full variable domain, rest sourced from reference TRBV5-4 and TRBJ2-2, is ETGVTQSPTHLIKTRGQQVTLRCSSQSGHNTVSWYQQALGQGPQFIFQYYREEENGRGNFPPRFSGLQFPNYSSELNVNALELDDSALYLCASSFGLANTGELFFGEGSRLTVL.

This rearrangement joins TRBV6-5 to TRBJ2-7, with TRBD2 matching 12 bases. The germline V gene encodes CDR1 MNHEY and CDR2 SVGAGI. V shed 2 bases and J 6 bases; nucleotides not matched to a gene: 8. The CDR3 covers 16 residues. CDR3 protein: CASSYEMTSGSGEQYF. The CDR3 coding sequence is TGTGCCAGCAGTTACGAAATGACTAGCGGGAGTGGCGAGCAGTACTTC.

The chain uses TRBV30 and TRBJ1-5; D possibly corresponds to TRBD1 (5 bases). Germline CDR1 reads GTSNPN; CDR2 reads SVGIG (reference sequence). V lost 2 bases and J lost 2, with 28 bases in between. The CDR3 consists of 20 residues. CDR3 DNA: TGTGCCTGGAGTCCCCCTGGAGGTGTCTTGGGGGGGGAGCGCAATCAGCCCCAGCATTTT. It yields the protein CAWSPPGGVLGGERNQPQHF.

The J gene is TRBJ2-3, the V gene TRBV9, with TRBD2 as a possible D gene (6 bases). V was cut by 0 bases and J by 2 bases, with 10 bases left in between. Germline V gene lookup returns CDR1 SGDLS and CDR2 YYNGEE. This CDR3 has 15 residues. CDR3 nucleotides: TGTGCCAGCAGCGTAGGCGGGAAGACCACAGATACGCAGTATTTT. Protein sequence: CASSVGGKTTDTQYF.

The chain combines TRBV4-1 with TRBJ2-4, with a possible D match to TRBD2 (5 bases). The germline V and J ends were trimmed by 1 base and 1 base, with 11 bases remaining between them. The germline V gene has CDR1 MGHRA and CDR2 YSYEKL. The CDR3 is 16 amino acids. The CDR3 region is CASSQGTFVAKNIQYF. The CDR3 DNA reads TGCGCCAGCAGCCAAGGGACTTTCGTGGCCAAAAACATTCAGTACTTC.

The chain joins TRBV28 to TRBJ2-1; D might be TRBD2 (5 bases). V lost 7 bases and J 0 bases, leaving 10 bases between the germline ends. Germline V gene lookup returns CDR1 MDHEN and CDR2 SYDVKM. CDR3 length: 14 residues. CDR3 in amino acids: CASTSGASYNEQFF. The CDR3 DNA reads as TGTGCCAGCACGAGCGGAGCCTCCTACAATGAGCAGTTCTTC.

The chain carries TRBV4-3 and TRBJ2-2; no reliable D call. There are 14 residues in the CDR3. V dropped 4 bases and J dropped 8 bases, with 14 bases sitting between them. Germline values: CDR1 LGHNA, CDR2 YSLEER. The CDR3 loop reads CASSLTWEKGELFF. DNA for the CDR3: TGCGCCAGCAGCCTTACCTGGGAAAAGGGGGAGCTGTTTTTT.

The chain recombines TRBV6-1 with TRBJ1-5, with 8 bases that match TRBD1. Per germline, CDR1 MNHNS and CDR2 SASEGT. This CDR3 comprises 13 residues. With 2 bases clipped from V and 9 bases from J, the junction kept 3 bases outside the gene matches. The CDR3 bases are TGTGCCAGCAGTGAACAGGGGGCCGGGCCCCAGCATTTT. This sequence encodes CASSEQGAGPQHF.

In the case of this clone: Distinct nucleotide sequences in the sample also encode this CDR3. The chain couples TRBV6-5 to TRBJ2-7, with TRBD1 matching 7 bases. The V and J ends lost 7 bases and 2 bases, in that order; junction bases with no gene match: 11. Germline V CDR1 and CDR2: MNHEY, SVGAGI. The CDR3 runs to 15 residues. The CDR3 protein is CASKNFRDSTYEQYF. In nucleotides, the CDR3 is TGTGCCAGCAAGAATTTCCGGGACAGCACCTACGAGCAGTACTTC.

Turning to this clone: One junction end does not reproduce the germline sequence, and a read error may be involved. The J gene is TRBJ2-7, the V gene TRBV7-7, with D perhaps matching TRBD2 (5 bases). CDR1 and CDR2 (germline): SSHAT, FNYEAQ (reference sequence). CDR3 size: 15 residues. This CDR3 reads CASSLGSARSYEQYF. In nucleotides, the CDR3 is TGTGCTAGCAGCTTAGGTAGCGCCCGGTCCTACGAGCAGTACTTC. The full variable domain, rest sourced from reference TRBV7-7 and TRBJ2-7, is GAGVSQSPRYKVTKRGQDVTLRCDPISSHATLYWYQQALGQGPEFLTYFNYEAQPDKSGLPSDRFSAERPEGSISTLTIQRTEQRDSAMYRCASSLGSARSYEQYFGPGTRLTVT.

The chain carries TRBV28 and TRBJ1-4; possible D gene TRBD1, 6 bases. CDR1 MDHEN and CDR2 SYDVKM come from the germline V gene. V lost 5 bases, J lost 3 bases, and 16 bases lay in between. The CDR3 contains 16 residues. The CDR3 region is CASSPSGDLPNEKLFF. The CDR3 DNA reads as TGTGCCAGCAGTCCGTCAGGGGACCTACCTAATGAAAAACTGTTTTTT.

This chain uses TRBV5-1 with TRBJ2-1; 7 bases align to TRBD1. V lost 3 bases and J lost 7; bases outside the gene matches: 7. The CDR3 is 14 amino acids. The V gene's germline CDR1 is SGHRS and CDR2 YFSETQ. The chain's CDR3 is CASSWDSPWNEQFF. The DNA of the CDR3 is TGCGCCAGCAGCTGGGACAGTCCGTGGAATGAGCAGTTCTTC.

On this clone: Within the sample, other DNA sequences also encode this same CDR3. V is TRBV10-3 and J is TRBJ2-7; D is unclear. The ends were cut back, 2 bases at V and 0 bases at J, with 5 bases in the middle. Germline V gene lookup returns CDR1 ENHRY and CDR2 SYGVKD. The CDR3 spans 13 residues. The CDR3 spells CAISEGYSYEQYF. Here the CDR3 DNA reads TGTGCCATCAGTGAGGGGTACTCCTACGAGCAGTACTTC.

The V gene is TRBV30, the J gene TRBJ2-5; the D is unclear. V was clipped by 2 bases and J by 1 base, with 8 bases between them. The CDR3 is 13 residues long. CDR1 and CDR2 (germline): GTSNPN, SVGIG (reference sequence). CDR3 nucleotides: TGTGCCTGGAGTCAGACTCTCCAAGAGACCCAGTACTTC. Amino acids: CAWSQTLQETQYF.

The rearrangement links TRBV30 to TRBJ1-1, with TRBD1 identical over 7 bases. The CDR3 totals 13 residues. The germline CDR1 and CDR2 sequences are GTSNPN and SVGIG (reference sequence). V lost 5 bases to trimming and J lost 5 bases; unmatched junction nucleotides: 8. CDR3 DNA sequence: TGTGCCTGGGGCTTGCTCAGGGGGACTGAAGCTTTCTTT. This gives the protein CAWGLLRGTEAFF.

The gene calls are TRBV19 and TRBJ2-5; 8 nucleotides agree with TRBD2. The V and J ends lost 7 bases and 2 bases, in that order; junction bases with no gene match: 6. Germline CDR1 is LNHDA and CDR2 is SQIVND (reference sequence). This CDR3 comprises 14 residues. The CDR3 coding sequence is TGTGCCAGTAATCGGGGGGGCTTACAAGAGACCCAGTACTTC. Encoded protein: CASNRGGLQETQYF.

The chain joins TRBV9 to TRBJ1-6; no firm D call. CDR3 length equals 13 residues. V was clipped by 6 bases and J by 4 bases, with 8 bases between them. The germline V gene has CDR1 SGDLS and CDR2 YYNGEE. CDR3 bases: TGTGCCAGCACCCAAGCATATAATTCACCCCTCCACTTT. Translation: CASTQAYNSPLHF.

This chain links TRBV7-9 with TRBJ2-1, with D perhaps matching TRBD1 or TRBD2 (5 bases each). CDR1 and CDR2 (germline): SEHNR, FQNEAQ (reference sequence). CDR3 length equals 16 residues. V lost 5 bases to trimming and J lost 0 bases, with 14 bases between them. The DNA for the CDR3 is TGTGCCAGCAGCCCCCTGAGGGGCAGCTCCTACAATGAGCAGTTCTTC. It encodes CASSPLRGSSYNEQFF.

The chain links TRBV5-1 to TRBJ2-2, with 8 bases that match TRBD2. The CDR3 covers 16 residues. The V and J ends lost 5 bases and 4 bases, in that order; junction bases with no gene match: 10. The germline CDR1 and CDR2 sequences are SGHRS and YFSETQ. CDR3 bases: TGCGCCAGCAGACGACCGGGACTAGAAGGCACCGGGGAGCTGTTTTTT. Encoded protein: CASRRPGLEGTGELFF.

In DNA, the CDR3 is TGTGCCAGCAGCATTGCAACGGGATATAATTCACCCCTCCACTTT. Protein: CASSIATGYNSPLHF. The chain uses TRBV5-4 and TRBJ1-6; no clear D. This CDR3 has 15 amino acids. CDR1 and CDR2 from the germline V gene are SGHNT and YYREEE (reference sequence). Trimming took off 4 bases at V and 4 bases at J, with 12 bases between the two ends.

The rearrangement joins TRBV4-3 to TRBJ2-5; D is unresolved. This CDR3 region has 15 residues. Germline V CDR1 and CDR2: LGHNA, YSLEER. V lost 1 base and J 2 bases, leaving 11 bases between the germline ends. CDR3: CASSQAGLRQETQYF. The CDR3 DNA follows: TGCGCCAGCAGCCAAGCCGGGCTTAGGCAAGAGACCCAGTACTTC.

This clone occurred once. V is TRBV6-5 and J is TRBJ1-1; the D gene is possibly TRBD1 (6 bases). CDR3 length: 14 residues. Germline V gene sequence: CDR1 MNHEY, CDR2 SVGAGI. Trimming took 5 bases from V and 1 from J, leaving 11 bases between them. CDR3 bases: TGTGCCAGCAGTCGAGGGGGGGGGAACACTGAAGCTTTCTTT. Its protein is CASSRGGGNTEAFF.

The chain employs TRBV10-3 and TRBJ2-7, with TRBD2 matching 9 bases. This CDR3 has 13 amino acids. V dropped 11 bases and J dropped 7; count of bases not matched to a gene: 12. The germline V gene encodes CDR1 ENHRY and CDR2 SYGVKD. CDR3 sequence reads: CASRGGTSGEQYF. The CDR3, as DNA: TGTGCCTCCCGTGGGGGAACTAGCGGGGAGCAGTACTTC.